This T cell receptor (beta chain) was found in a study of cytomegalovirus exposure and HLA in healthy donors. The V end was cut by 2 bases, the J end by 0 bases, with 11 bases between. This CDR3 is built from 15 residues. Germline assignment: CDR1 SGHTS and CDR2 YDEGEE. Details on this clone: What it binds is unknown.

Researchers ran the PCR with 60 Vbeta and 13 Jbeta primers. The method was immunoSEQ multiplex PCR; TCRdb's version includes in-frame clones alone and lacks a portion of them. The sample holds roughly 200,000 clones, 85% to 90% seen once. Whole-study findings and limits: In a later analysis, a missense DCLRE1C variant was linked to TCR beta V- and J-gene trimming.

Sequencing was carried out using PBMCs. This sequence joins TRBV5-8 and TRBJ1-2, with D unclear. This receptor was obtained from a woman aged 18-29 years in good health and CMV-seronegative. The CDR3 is CASSFGGLANYGYTF. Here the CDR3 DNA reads TGTGCCAGCAGCTTTGGAGGGTTAGCTAACTATGGCTACACCTTC.